What follows are 27 T cell receptor beta chains derived from one specimen sequenced in a study of blood T cells in healthy people across ages. A J-beta primer mix and a sample-barcoded 5' primer were used in a second PCR of roughly 7 to 12 cycles. Each CDR3 protein is one row after TCRdb ran MiXCR on the 5' RACE reads. The sample includes some 1.8 million distinct CDR3 sequences, more than 35% seen only once; the top ten take more than 20%. The specimen sequenced was blood. The receptors here all came from a human donor in good health.

The V call is TRBV11-2, the J call TRBJ1-1; D ambiguous. The V gene's germline CDR1 is SGHAT and CDR2 FQNNGV. The CDR3 totals 13 residues. V lost 0 bases to trimming and J lost 5 bases, with 7 bases between them. CDR3 sequence: CASSLEGETEAFF. The CDR3 DNA reads as TGTGCCAGCAGCTTAGAAGGCGAGACTGAAGCTTTCTTT.

V usage is TRBV12-3 or TRBV12-4 and J usage is TRBJ2-1; D uncertain. This CDR3 has 17 amino acids. V was cut by 6 bases and J by 4 bases, with 22 bases left in between. CDR3 residues: CASSRLHAFLFYNEQFF. CDR3 nucleotide sequence: TGTGCCAGCAGCCGACTTCACGCTTTTCTCTTTTACAATGAGCAGTTCTTC.

Concerning this clonotype itself: A much larger clone lies one base from this, so it may be a read error. V usage is TRBV7-3 and J usage is TRBJ2-3, with 13 bases identical to TRBD2. This CDR3 region has 15 residues. With 5 bases clipped from V and 5 bases from J, the junction kept 4 bases outside the gene matches. Germline CDR1 is SGHTA and CDR2 is FQGTGA. CDR3 amino acids: CASSTSGGAIDTQYF. The CDR3 nucleotides are TGTGCCAGCAGCACTAGCGGGGGGGCCATAGATACGCAGTATTTT.

In this sample, this clonotype turned up once. A far larger clone is a single base away, which makes a read error likely. The V call is TRBV7-2, the J call TRBJ2-1; D not certain. The CDR3 contains 12 residues. The germline gives CDR1 SGHTA, CDR2 FQGNSA. In DNA, the CDR3 is TGTGCCAGCAGCCCGGCTTACAATGAGCATTTCTTC. Encoded protein: CASSPAYNEHFF.

The table lists this clonotype with many counts. The V gene is TRBV29-1, the J gene TRBJ2-1; 7 bases are a match to TRBD2. CDR3 size: 15 residues. V lost 1 base to trimming and J lost 3 bases; unmatched junction nucleotides: 6. Germline CDR1 reads SQVTM; CDR2 reads ANQGSEA. CDR3 sequence reads: CSVEGQGGYYNEQFF. CDR3 DNA sequence: TGCAGCGTTGAAGGCCAGGGAGGGTACTACAATGAGCAGTTCTTC.

J is TRBJ1-1 and V is TRBV3-1; no reliable D call. Germline V CDR1 and CDR2: LGHDT, YNNKEL (reference sequence). The V gene lost 5 bases and the J gene lost 4 bases, with 11 bases spanning the gap. The CDR3 is 13 residues long. The CDR3: CASSFDPSTEAFF. CDR3 DNA sequence: TGTGCCAGCAGCTTTGATCCCAGCACTGAAGCTTTCTTT.

This chain joins TRBV4-3 and TRBJ2-5; D gene ambiguous. CDR3 length: 13 amino acids. Germline V lookup: CDR1 LGHNA, CDR2 YSLEER. The V and J ends lost 1 base and 11 bases respectively, with 14 bases between them. CDR3 region: CASSQGRPHKQYF. CDR3 nucleotides: TGCGCCAGCAGCCAAGGCAGGCCCCATAAGCAGTACTTC.

J is TRBJ2-3 and V is TRBV5-1; the D gene is possibly TRBD1 (6 bases). Trimming took off 3 bases at V and 2 bases at J, with 13 bases between the two ends. This CDR3 is built from 15 residues. The germline V gene has CDR1 SGHRS and CDR2 YFSETQ. The CDR3 reads CASSSTGINTDTQYF. As DNA, the CDR3 is TGCGCCAGCAGCTCGACAGGAATCAACACAGATACGCAGTATTTT. The full variable domain, rest sourced from reference TRBV5-1 and TRBJ2-3, is KAGVTQTPRYLIKTRGQQVTLSCSPISGHRSVSWYQQTPGQGLQFLFEYFSETQRNKGNFPGRFSGRQFSNSRSEMNVSTLELGDSALYLCASSSTGINTDTQYFGPGTRLTVL.

A few counts support this clonotype. Germline is not matched at one junction end, which may reflect a read error. The chain recombines TRBV7-2 with TRBJ1-2, with a weak D call TRBD1 (6 bases). This CDR3 has 15 residues. Germline CDR1 is SGHTA and CDR2 is FQGNSA. DNA of the CDR3: TGCGCCAGCAGCTTAACGGGACACGTGAACTATGGCAACACCTTC. It is translated as CASSLTGHVNYGNTF.

This clonotype was counted a few times. A single base separates this from a much larger clone, so it may be a read error. CDR3 amino acids: CASTLTGDERYF. The CDR3 DNA reads as TGTGCCAGCACCCTGACAGGGGACGAGCGGTACTTC. The chain has TRBV6-1 and TRBJ2-5; 8 bases agree with TRBD1. The germline V gene encodes CDR1 MNHNS and CDR2 SASEGT. Trimming took 7 bases from V and 13 from J; bases not matched to a gene: 11. This CDR3 has 12 residues.

This clonotype was recorded a few times. The genes are TRBV11-2 and TRBJ2-7; D could derive from TRBD1 or TRBD2 (6 bases each). From germline, CDR1 is SGHAT and CDR2 FQNNGV. CDR3 length: 16 amino acids. Trimming took off 5 bases at V and 6 bases at J, with 23 bases between the two ends. This CDR3 reads CASSPTWTGASPEQYF. In DNA, the CDR3 is TGTGCCAGCAGCCCCACCTGGACGGGGGCCTCTCCCGAGCAGTACTTC.

In this sample, this clonotype turned up a few times. This chain links TRBV28 with TRBJ1-5; 7 positions agree with TRBD1. Germline V gene lookup returns CDR1 MDHEN and CDR2 SYDVKM. The CDR3 is made up of 14 amino acids. V was pared by 7 bases and J by 6 bases, with 9 bases of the junction left unmatched. CDR3 protein: CASNSYRGIQPQHF. CDR3 DNA: TGTGCCAGCAACTCATACAGGGGAATTCAGCCCCAGCATTTT.

The genes are TRBV14 and TRBJ1-4; D might be TRBD1 (5 bases). Germline V gene lookup returns CDR1 SGHDN and CDR2 FVKESK. V lost 4 bases and J 0 bases, leaving 12 bases between the germline ends. CDR3 length equals 16 residues. The CDR3 nucleotides are TGTGCCAGCAGCCCGGGACGGATTGCAACTAATGAAAAACTGTTTTTT. Translation: CASSPGRIATNEKLFF.

This clonotype was seen many times. V and J are TRBV29-1 and TRBJ2-4; tentative D call: TRBD1 (6 bases). Trimming took off 6 bases at V and 9 bases at J, with 27 bases between the two ends. The CDR3 runs 16 residues. Germline V gene sequence: CDR1 SQVTM, CDR2 ANQGSEA. CDR3 bases: TGCAGCGTCTCCGGGACATCCTCCGGACATGTGGGCATTCAGTACTTC. This codes for CSVSGTSSGHVGIQYF.

The rearrangement links TRBV12-3 or TRBV12-4 to TRBJ1-1; D is unresolved. V was shortened by 3 bases and J by 2 bases, with 16 bases between the two germline ends. The CDR3 has 16 residues. CDR3 residues: CASSFTPAFPNTEAFF. The DNA of the CDR3 is TGTGCCAGCAGTTTTACACCGGCGTTCCCCAACACTGAAGCTTTCTTT.

This clonotype was seen a handful of times. The V gene is TRBV20-1, the J gene TRBJ2-3; D is undetermined. V gave up 6 bases and J gave up 7 bases, with 11 bases separating them. The CDR3 is 11 amino acids. Germline V gives CDR1 DFQATT, CDR2 SNEGSKA (reference sequence). This CDR3 reads CSAQTPYTQYF. As DNA, the CDR3 is TGCAGTGCGCAGACCCCCTATACGCAGTATTTT.

The CDR3 region is CASSQDWTGMNTEAFF. The DNA of the CDR3 is TGTGCCAGCAGCCAAGACTGGACAGGGATGAACACTGAAGCTTTCTTT. This chain uses TRBV4-2 with TRBJ1-1, with 8 bases aligning to TRBD1. The CDR3 contains 16 residues. CDR1 and CDR2 (germline): LGHNA, YNFKEQ. With 0 bases clipped from V and 0 bases from J, the junction kept 3 bases outside the gene matches.

This clonotype was counted between two and nine times. The chain combines TRBV12-3 or TRBV12-4 with TRBJ2-4; 8 bases align to TRBD2. Trimming took 6 bases from V and 1 from J; bases not matched to a gene: 11. This CDR3 region has 17 residues. In DNA, the CDR3 is TGTGCCAGCAGCTATTCGGGGGGGCTTCAGGCCAAAAACATTCAGTACTTC. It codes for CASSYSGGLQAKNIQYF.

The chain combines TRBV7-2 with TRBJ2-1, with TRBD2 identical over 10 bases. Germline-derived CDR1 and CDR2 are SGHTA and FQGNSA. V lost 10 bases and J lost 6; bases outside the gene matches: 9. This CDR3 has 14 amino acids. The CDR3 region is CANALAGSCNEQFF. CDR3 in DNA: TGTGCCAACGCACTAGCGGGGTCATGCAATGAGCAGTTCTTC.

This rearrangement joins TRBV6-1 to TRBJ1-1; 8 bases are shared with TRBD1. This CDR3 contains 12 residues. Germline V CDR1 and CDR2: MNHNS, SASEGT. V gave up 8 bases and J gave up 7 bases; unmatched junction bases: 6. CDR3 sequence (DNA): TGTGCCAGCTTTGGACAGGGCCTTGAAGCTTTCTTT. Its protein is CASFGQGLEAFF.

This clonotype came up once. The junction departs from germline at one end; a sequencing error may be responsible. The V and J genes are TRBV9 and TRBJ1-5; TRBD1 matches at 7 bases. The germline gives CDR1 SGDLS, CDR2 YYNGEE. This CDR3 is 16 amino acids long. CDR3 sequence (DNA): TGCGCCAGCAGCCCAGAGGGGGGACAGTTCGGTCAGCCCCAGCATTTT. Its translation is CASSPEGGQFGQPQHF.

This clonotype was recorded a few times. This chain uses TRBV9 with TRBJ2-1, with TRBD2 identical over 10 bases. Trimming took 4 bases from V and 7 from J; bases not matched to a gene: 11. The length of the CDR3 is 16 residues. Per the germline V gene, CDR1 is SGDLS and CDR2 is YYNGEE. The CDR3 sequence is CASSIHGTSVPNEQFF. CDR3 DNA: TGTGCCAGCAGCATTCACGGGACTAGCGTACCGAATGAGCAGTTCTTC.

This sequence joins TRBV9 and TRBJ2-5, with 9 bases matching TRBD1. Trimming removed 3 bases from V and 4 bases from J; junction bases left unmatched: 4. This CDR3 has 14 amino acids. The germline V gene encodes CDR1 SGDLS and CDR2 YYNGEE. In DNA, the CDR3 is TGTGCCAGCAGCGAGGGGGACAGGGTAGAGACCCAGTACTTC. As protein: CASSEGDRVETQYF. Full variable domain (rest looked up from reference TRBV9 and TRBJ2-5): DSGVTQTPKHLITATGQRVTLRCSPRSGDLSVYWYQQSLDQGLQFLIQYYNGEERAKGNILERFSAQQFPDLHSELNLSSLELGDSALYFCASSEGDRVETQYFGPGTRLLVL.

This CDR3 is CASSTWGPGETQYF. Written as DNA, the CDR3 is TGCGCCAGCAGCACCTGGGGCCCTGGAGAGACCCAGTACTTC. The chain joins TRBV5-1 to TRBJ2-5; D perhaps matches TRBD1 (5 bases). Germline assignment: CDR1 SGHRS and CDR2 YFSETQ. CDR3 length: 14 residues. Trimming took off 4 bases at V and 4 bases at J, with 14 bases between the two ends.

This clonotype was seen only once. The chain recombines TRBV7-2 with TRBJ1-2, with D maybe TRBD1 (6 bases). Per germline, CDR1 SGHTA and CDR2 FQGNSA. The CDR3 length is 15 residues. V lost 1 base to trimming and J lost 8 bases, with 17 bases between them. As DNA, the CDR3 is TGTGCCAGCAGCTTAGGCCCAGGGGCGTGGGGCGGCTACACCTTC. This gives the protein CASSLGPGAWGGYTF.

The chain is built from TRBV5-1 and TRBJ2-3; D is perhaps TRBD2 (5 bases). Trimming took 4 bases from V and 5 from J, leaving 17 bases between them. CDR3 size: 15 residues. CDR1 and CDR2 from the germline V gene are SGHRS and YFSETQ. In DNA form, the CDR3 reads TGCGCCAGCAGCCCTGGGAGTAAGTTAGGAGATACGCAGTATTTT. Translation gives CASSPGSKLGDTQYF.

There are a few counts of this clonotype. The rearrangement uses TRBV5-1 and TRBJ1-2, with D hard to call. The CDR3 extends over 13 amino acids. Germline-derived CDR1 and CDR2 are SGHRS and YFSETQ. V was pared by 6 bases and J by 0 bases, with 9 bases between. The CDR3 DNA is TGCGCCAGCACCGAGACACCTAACTATGGCTACACCTTC. It encodes CASTETPNYGYTF.